These 14 T cell receptor beta chains originate from one sample sequenced in a study of T-cell reconstitution after alpha-beta-depleted transplantation in children. Preparation of the TCRbeta library was carried out with unique molecular identifiers. TCRdb re-called the PCR reads through MiXCR, storing one row per CDR3 protein. The sample lists about 640,000 distinct CDR3 sequences; 13% were seen once. Sequences were derived from PBMCs, mostly from graft donor cells, sampled 360 days after TCRalphabeta/CD19-depleted stem cell transplant. The receptor set was obtained from a male patient between 10 and 17 years old who had a stem cell transplant for acute myeloid leukemia, so the T cells may come from the graft donor.

This clonotype turned up a few times. V and J are TRBV5-1 and TRBJ2-3, with a tentative D call TRBD2 (6 bases). CDR1 and CDR2 from the germline V gene are SGHRS and YFSETQ. V was pared by 4 bases and J by 1 base, with 22 bases between. The length of the CDR3 is 18 residues. CDR3 coding DNA: TGCGCCAGCAGCCTGGCCACATTAGCGGTCCGAGGCACAGATACGCAGTATTTT. Translation gives CASSLATLAVRGTDTQYF.

This clonotype has just a few counts. This rearrangement joins TRBV18 to TRBJ2-1; 7 bases are shared with TRBD2. CDR3 length: 17 amino acids. The V gene end was trimmed by 6 bases and the J gene end by 5 bases; junction bases not matched to a gene: 16. CDR1 is KGHSH, CDR2 LQKENI, per germline. In DNA, the CDR3 is TGTGCCAGCTCCAAGAGCCCGGCGCGGGAGAGCCACAATGAGCAGTTCTTC. Translating gives CASSKSPARESHNEQFF.

There are a few counts of this clonotype. The rearrangement links TRBV15 to TRBJ2-2; D is undetermined. This CDR3 comprises 13 residues. V lost 8 bases to trimming and J lost 0 bases, with 7 bases between them. Per the germline V gene, CDR1 is LNHNV and CDR2 is YYDKDF (reference sequence). This CDR3 reads CATSDPNTGELFF. CDR3 sequence (DNA): TGTGCCACCTCAGACCCGAACACCGGGGAGCTGTTTTTT.

The V gene is TRBV20-1, the J gene TRBJ2-7; either TRBD1 or TRBD2 may fit D (5 bases each). Germline CDR1 reads DFQATT; CDR2 reads SNEGSKA (reference sequence). CDR3 size: 14 residues. V shed 0 bases and J shed 0 bases, with 9 bases lying between them. The CDR3 loop reads CSARDGTRSYEQYF. The CDR3 DNA reads TGCAGTGCTAGAGACGGGACCCGCTCCTACGAGCAGTACTTC.

This clonotype was observed a few times. The genes are TRBV5-5 and TRBJ2-7; either TRBD1 or TRBD2 may supply D (5 bases each). The CDR3 sequence is 15 residues long. The germline V gene encodes CDR1 SGHKS and CDR2 YYEKEE (reference sequence). V was clipped by 0 bases and J by 6 bases, with 16 bases between them. CDR3 amino acids: CASSLGFGGGVEQYF. The DNA of the CDR3 is TGTGCCAGCAGCTTGGGTTTCGGTGGGGGAGTCGAGCAGTACTTC. Complete variable domain (other parts from reference TRBV5-5 and TRBJ2-7): DAGVTQSPTHLIKTRGQQVTLRCSPISGHKSVSWYQQVLGQGPQFIFQYYEKEERGRGNFPDRFSARQFPNYSSELNVNALLLGDSALYLCASSLGFGGGVEQYFGPGTRLTVT.

The table lists this clonotype with many counts. The V gene is TRBV20-1, the J gene TRBJ2-1; tentatively, D is TRBD2 (5 bases). Trimming shortened V by 3 bases and J by 3 bases, and 15 bases separated the two germline ends. The CDR3 length is 15 residues. Germline V gene data show CDR1 as DFQATT and CDR2 as SNEGSKA (reference sequence). CDR3 DNA: TGCAGTGCTAGCGGTCCTAGCCGGGACTACAATGAGCAGTTCTTC. Protein: CSASGPSRDYNEQFF.

This clonotype was recorded many times. The genes are TRBV5-1 and TRBJ2-7; D gene ambiguous. There are 13 residues in the CDR3. Trimming removed 0 bases from V and 5 bases from J, with 9 bases in between. The V gene's germline CDR1 is SGHRS and CDR2 YFSETQ. CDR3: CASSLVEFHEQYF. The CDR3, as DNA: TGCGCCAGCAGCTTGGTAGAGTTCCACGAGCAGTACTTC.

This clonotype has only a few counts. The chain employs TRBV30 and TRBJ2-5; TRBD1 aligns across 12 bases. The germline V gene encodes CDR1 GTSNPN and CDR2 SVGIG (reference sequence). The CDR3 runs to 17 residues. V trimming: 2 bases; J trimming: 1 base; junction bases outside the gene matches: 8. CDR3 nucleotides: TGTGCCTGGAGTCGTTCTAGGGACAGGGGGCCCCAAGAGACCCAGTACTTC. It encodes CAWSRSRDRGPQETQYF.

This clonotype was seen only once. The chain uses TRBV12-3 or TRBV12-4 and TRBJ1-2; D gene uncertain. The V end was cut by 7 bases, the J end by 5 bases, with 8 bases between. CDR3 size: 11 residues. The CDR3 nucleotides read TGTGCCAGCAACGGGCGTTATGGCTACACCTTC. It codes for CASNGRYGYTF.

A few counts support this clonotype. CDR3 sequence reads: CSARAAGTSGIHSYNEQFF. Written as DNA, the CDR3 is TGCAGTGCTAGGGCCGCCGGGACTAGCGGGATCCACTCCTACAATGAGCAGTTCTTC. V and J are TRBV20-1 and TRBJ2-1; 13 positions agree with TRBD2. CDR3 size: 19 residues. V was pared by 3 bases and J by 0 bases, with 11 bases of the junction left unmatched. Germline CDR1 reads DFQATT; CDR2 reads SNEGSKA (reference sequence).

This clonotype was counted between two and nine times. The chain joins TRBV7-2 to TRBJ2-3, with 7 nucleotides matching TRBD2. The V gene end was trimmed by 5 bases and the J gene end by 5 bases; junction bases not matched to a gene: 4. This CDR3 is 13 amino acids long. Per the germline V gene, CDR1 is SGHTA and CDR2 is FQGNSA. The CDR3 spells CASSVSGIDTQYF. The CDR3 DNA sequence: TGTGCCAGCAGCGTAAGCGGGATAGATACGCAGTATTTT.

The table lists this clonotype with a few counts. The chain carries TRBV29-1 and TRBJ2-5, with 7 positions matching TRBD2. Looked up from germline, CDR1 is SQVTM and CDR2 is ANQGSEA. The CDR3 consists of 12 residues. Trimming took 7 bases from V and 5 from J; bases not matched to a gene: 7. The CDR3 DNA follows: TGCAGCGCCCGGGAGGTTGTGGAGACCCAGTACTTC. Residues: CSAREVVETQYF. Combining the CDR3 with reference TRBV29-1 and TRBJ2-5 gives the whole variable domain SAVISQKPSRDICQRGTSLTIQCQVDSQVTMMFWYRQQPGQSLTLIATANQGSEATYESGFVIDKFPISRPNLTFSTLTVSNMSPEDSSIYLCSAREVVETQYFGPGTRLLVL.

The rearrangement joins TRBV27 to TRBJ2-7; unclear D gene. This CDR3 region has 14 residues. The germline V and J ends were trimmed by 0 bases and 3 bases, with 9 bases remaining between them. From germline, CDR1 is MNHEY and CDR2 SMNVEV (reference sequence). CDR3 in amino acids: CASSLSDFHYEQYF. Written as DNA, the CDR3 is TGTGCCAGCAGTTTATCCGACTTCCACTACGAGCAGTACTTC.

This chain uses TRBV20-1 with TRBJ2-1; D is possibly TRBD1 or TRBD2 (5 bases each). The V gene's germline CDR1 is DFQATT and CDR2 SNEGSKA (reference sequence). The CDR3 loop spans 13 amino acids. V was pared by 3 bases and J by 5 bases, with 11 bases between. CDR3 bases: TGCAGTGCTAGCATGCCGGGACACAATGAGCAGTTCTTC. Translation gives CSASMPGHNEQFF.